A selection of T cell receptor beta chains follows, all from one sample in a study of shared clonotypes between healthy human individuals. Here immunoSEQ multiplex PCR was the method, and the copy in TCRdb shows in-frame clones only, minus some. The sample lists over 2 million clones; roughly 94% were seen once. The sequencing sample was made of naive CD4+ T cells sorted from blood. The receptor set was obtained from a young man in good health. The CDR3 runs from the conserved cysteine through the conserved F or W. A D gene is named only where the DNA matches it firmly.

CASSLDGGGTDF | TGCGCCAGCAGCTTGGATGGGGGAGGTACGGACTTC | TRBJ2-7 | TRBV5-1 | -
CASSRIAPPTINTEAFF | TGTGCCAGCAGCCGTATCGCCCCACCGACAATAAACACTGAAGCTTTCTTT | TRBJ1-1 | TRBV5-8 | -
CAWSPLQGRGYTF | TGTGCCTGGAGTCCCCTCCAGGGGCGCGGCTACACCTTC | TRBJ1-2 | TRBV30 | -
CASVPSAAQPQHF | TGTGCCAGCGTCCCCAGCGCAGCCCAACCCCAGCATTTT | TRBJ1-5 | TRBV2 | -
CASSQTGTETQYF | TGTGCCAGCAGCCAAACAGGGACAGAGACCCAGTACTTC | TRBJ2-5 | TRBV14 | -
CAWDKSLTDTQYF | TGTGCCTGGGACAAGAGCCTCACAGATACGCAGTATTTT | TRBJ2-3 | TRBV30 | -
CASYSAGSSYEQYF | TGTGCCAGTTACTCAGCAGGCTCTTCCTACGAGCAGTACTTC | TRBJ2-7 | TRBV6-5 | -
CAWSLARGTEAFF | TGTGCCTGGAGTTTGGCCAGGGGCACTGAAGCTTTCTTT | TRBJ1-1 | TRBV30 | -
CASSLDRNQPQHF | TGTGCCAGCTCACTCGACCGGAATCAGCCCCAGCATTTT | TRBJ1-5 | TRBV18 | -
CASSPGTGLTQPQHF | TGTGCCAGCAGCCCCGGGACAGGGTTAACTCAGCCCCAGCATTTT | TRBJ1-5 | TRBV7-6 | TRBD1
CASSLWTEAFF | TGTGCCAGCAGTTTGTGGACTGAAGCTTTCTTT | TRBJ1-1 | TRBV28 | -
CASGTGGLSGNTIYF | TGTGCCAGCGGGACAGGGGGACTCTCTGGAAACACCATATATTTT | TRBJ1-3 | TRBV5-4 | TRBD1